The 12 T cell receptor beta chains below come from one sample, sequenced in a study of cytomegalovirus exposure and HLA in healthy donors. PCR employed 60 Vbeta and 13 Jbeta primers. Profiling relied on immunoSEQ multiplex PCR, and the TCRdb table lists in-frame clones only, not all of them. Altogether about 160,000 clones are present, 77% being singletons, with the ten largest covering around 1.3%. The source material was PBMCs. The source of these receptors is a woman in her twenties or thirties in good health and CMV-seronegative.

The CDR3 region has the DNA TGTGCCAGCACCCCCTTGGGGGGACAGGACTATGGCTACACCTTC. The encoded protein is CASTPLGGQDYGYTF. This rearrangement joins TRBV7-9 to TRBJ1-2; 8 bases line up with TRBD1. CDR3 length: 15 residues. Germline-derived CDR1 and CDR2 are SEHNR and FQNEAQ (reference sequence). The V segment lost 7 bases and the J segment 3 bases; nucleotides outside the gene matches: 10.

The CDR3 protein is CASSLARRTDTQYF. DNA for the CDR3: TGTGCCAGCAGCTTAGCTAGACGCACAGATACGCAGTATTTT. The chain has TRBV13 and TRBJ2-3; D is unresolved. V was pared by 1 base and J by 1 base, with 6 bases between. This CDR3 has 14 residues. Per germline, CDR1 PRHDT and CDR2 FYEKMQ (reference sequence).

DNA of the CDR3: TGCGCCAGCAGCCCCTCGGACACCTCTGGGGCCAACGTCCTGACTTTC. Its translation: CASSPSDTSGANVLTF. The chain recombines TRBV5-1 with TRBJ2-6, with D possibly TRBD1 on 5 matching bases. The germline CDR1 and CDR2 sequences are SGHRS and YFSETQ. CDR3 length equals 16 residues. Trimming shortened V by 4 bases and J by 0 bases, and 11 bases separated the two germline ends.

The chain carries TRBV9 and TRBJ1-3; D call uncertain. With 0 bases removed from V and 2 bases from J, the gap between germline ends came to 6 bases. The CDR3 covers 14 residues. The germline V gene encodes CDR1 SGDLS and CDR2 YYNGEE. The CDR3 region is CASSVGGTGNTIYF. CDR3 nucleotide sequence: TGTGCCAGCAGCGTAGGAGGTACTGGAAACACCATATATTTT.

The rearrangement joins TRBV27 to TRBJ1-5; 8 bases match TRBD1. V was clipped by 0 bases and J by 4 bases; unmatched bases: 5. CDR1 MNHEY and CDR2 SMNVEV come from the germline V gene (reference sequence). The CDR3 contains 16 residues. In DNA form, the CDR3 reads TGTGCCAGCAGTTTATCGCCCAGGGGGCCAAATCAGCCCCAGCATTTT. Protein sequence: CASSLSPRGPNQPQHF.

The chain joins TRBV6-5 to TRBJ1-6, with TRBD1 as a possible D gene (6 bases). Trimming cost V 8 bases and J 9 bases, with 14 bases left between them. This CDR3 has 13 amino acids. Germline V lookup: CDR1 MNHEY, CDR2 SVGAGI. As DNA, the CDR3 is TGTGCCAGCTCCCGTCAGGGGATTTCACCCCTCCACTTT. It yields the protein CASSRQGISPLHF.

The rearrangement uses TRBV5-1 and TRBJ2-1; tentative D call: TRBD2 (8 bases). V was clipped by 4 bases and J by 4 bases, with 27 bases between them. The length of the CDR3 is 19 residues. Per the germline V gene, CDR1 is SGHRS and CDR2 is YFSETQ. CDR3 nucleotides: TGCGCCAGCAGCCCAGGGTCCAGGGGGAGCGGGGGAAATTACAATGAGCAGTTCTTC. It is translated as CASSPGSRGSGGNYNEQFF.

This clone was picked up one time. The chain recombines TRBV6-1 with TRBJ1-5; D call uncertain. Germline CDR1 reads MNHNS; CDR2 reads SASEGT. The CDR3 contains 14 residues. Trimming took off 1 base at V and 4 bases at J, with 8 bases between the two ends. The CDR3, as DNA: TGTGCCAGCAGTGAAGGTTCCGGGAATCAGCCCCAGCATTTT. Its translation is CASSEGSGNQPQHF.

The V and J genes are TRBV9 and TRBJ1-2, with 7 bases lining up with TRBD1. J was trimmed by 5 bases and V by 1 base; bases with no gene match: 8. Germline CDR1 and CDR2: SGDLS and YYNGEE. The CDR3 is 15 amino acids. CDR3 in amino acids: CASSVLRGSPYGYTF. The CDR3 DNA reads as TGTGCCAGCAGCGTACTCAGGGGGAGTCCATATGGCTACACCTTC.

This chain links TRBV28 with TRBJ1-5, with 7 bases aligning to TRBD1. Trimming removed 5 bases from V and 2 bases from J; junction bases left unmatched: 6. Germline assignment: CDR1 MDHEN and CDR2 SYDVKM. The CDR3 consists of 15 residues. The CDR3 protein is CASSPGTEGNQPQHF. The CDR3, as DNA: TGTGCCAGCAGTCCCGGGACAGAGGGCAATCAGCCCCAGCATTTT.

This clone was seen a handful of times. The chain carries TRBV11-2 and TRBJ2-3; tentative D call: TRBD2 (5 bases). Germline V gene data show CDR1 as SGHAT and CDR2 as FQNNGV. CDR3 length: 17 amino acids. Trimming shortened V by 2 bases and J by 1 base, and 16 bases separated the two germline ends. CDR3 sequence reads: CASSLLGRRRGTDTQYF. CDR3 coding DNA: TGTGCCAGCAGCTTATTAGGCCGTCGGCGGGGCACAGATACGCAGTATTTT.

This clone showed up just a few times. The rearrangement uses TRBV7-9 and TRBJ2-3, with TRBD2 matching over 7 bases. CDR1 and CDR2 (germline): SEHNR, FQNEAQ (reference sequence). V lost 5 bases to trimming and J lost 1 base; unmatched junction nucleotides: 3. The CDR3 extends over 14 amino acids. CDR3 DNA sequence: TGTGCCAGCAGCGCAAGCGGGGGCACAGATACGCAGTATTTT. It yields the protein CASSASGGTDTQYF.